This TCR beta chain originates from a study of T cells expressing NK-cell markers. Notes on the study in general: Dominant NKG2C+ clonotypes were found to form about 1.0-7.5% of CD8+ T cells in over five donors. A handful of donors likewise had their CD3+CD56-NKG2C+ fraction led by these clonotypes.

Worth noting for this clonotype: Antigen specificity is unknown.

With the 5' RACE reads reprocessed, TCRdb shows one record per CDR3 protein and no DNA. The listing contains about 550,000 distinct CDR3 sequences. CDR1 LGHNA and CDR2 YNFKEQ come from the germline V gene. The CDR3 covers 16 residues. This sequence joins TRBV4-2 and TRBJ2-1; TCRdb proposes TRBD2, but this gene call is untestable without DNA. The sample consisted of blood T cells: a sorted CD56 or NKG2C T cell subset, CD4+ or CD8+ T cells, or bulk PBMC T cells (not recorded which). This clonotype was obtained from a man younger than 35 in good health. CDR3 protein: CASSPTYSSGSNEQFF.